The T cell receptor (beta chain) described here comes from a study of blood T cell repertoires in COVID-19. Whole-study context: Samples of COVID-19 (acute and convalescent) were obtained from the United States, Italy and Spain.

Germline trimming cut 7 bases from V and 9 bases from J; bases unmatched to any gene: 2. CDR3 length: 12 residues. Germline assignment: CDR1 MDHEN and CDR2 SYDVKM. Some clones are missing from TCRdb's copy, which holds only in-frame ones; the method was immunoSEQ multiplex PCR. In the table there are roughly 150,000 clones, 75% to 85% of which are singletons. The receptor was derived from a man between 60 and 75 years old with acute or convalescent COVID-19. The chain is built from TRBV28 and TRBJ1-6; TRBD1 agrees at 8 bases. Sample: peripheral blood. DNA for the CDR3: TGTGCCAGCATCGGACAGGGTTCACCCCTCCACTTT. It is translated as CASIGQGSPLHF.